This T cell receptor beta chain was profiled in a study of CD8 T cells in ankylosing spondylitis (dated by TCRdb to the late 2010s). For the wider study: The study profiled T cell receptor beta repertoires in healthy donors and ankylosing spondylitis patients to find disease-linked TCR variants. The whole study cohort included 85 to 120 healthy donors and 20 to 25 ankylosing spondylitis patients. Peripheral blood was sampled, and synovial fluid was also collected from ankylosing spondylitis patients. General study outcomes and caveats: According to the report, matched synovial fluid samples from ankylosing spondylitis patients were significantly enriched for the disease-linked clones. Some TCR beta motif variants had previously been reported in synovial fluid and blood of reactive arthritis patients, which suggested common disease-initiation mechanisms. In peripheral blood, the disease-linked clones were found at relatively low frequencies and had a CD8+ phenotype. A TCR beta motif made up of several highly homologous amino acid variants appeared to be characteristic of blood from ankylosing spondylitis patients.

The CDR3 spans 20 residues, from the cysteine through the phenylalanine. The kept DNA is CDR3 alone, 60 bases in frame from the first base. CDR1 SGHAT and CDR2 FQDESV are derived from the germline V gene (reference sequence). The germline V and J ends show losses of 2 bases and 0 bases respectively, and no gene match explains 11 bases of the junction. Only a few counts were recorded for this clonotype. Its antigen remains undetermined. Per-base quality was not reported, and no clone a single base away is much larger than it. The sample was run on an Illumina HiSeq 2500. Quantitative 5'-RACE with molecular barcodes was the method used to prepare the TCR beta libraries. Processing in the source paper ran as follows. To identify disease-linked TCR variants, a new computational method was used, one built on a probabilistic model of VDJ rearrangement. The public reads were reprocessed in TCRdb via fastp at Q25 and MiXCR, keeping in-frame beta chains. Here each entry gathers all rows of one CDR3 protein and keeps the most common genes and DNA. These V and J calls rely on TCRdb rather than the paper's analysis. In this sample the table shows hundreds of thousands of distinct CDR3 sequences, roughly 27% of which occur a single time. The ten biggest clones cover roughly 0.9% of the sample.

Sample: blood, either unsorted or a sorted T cell fraction (not recorded which). The rearrangement joined TRBV11-1 to TRBJ2-1, with TRBD2 identical over 12 junction bases. The source of this sequence is a male donor with ankylosing spondylitis. The CDR3 sequence is CASSLSLASGRGSSYNEQFF. The DNA sequence is as follows: TGTGCCAGCAGCTTATCTTTGGCTAGCGGGAGGGGAAGCTCCTACAATGAGCAGTTCTTC.